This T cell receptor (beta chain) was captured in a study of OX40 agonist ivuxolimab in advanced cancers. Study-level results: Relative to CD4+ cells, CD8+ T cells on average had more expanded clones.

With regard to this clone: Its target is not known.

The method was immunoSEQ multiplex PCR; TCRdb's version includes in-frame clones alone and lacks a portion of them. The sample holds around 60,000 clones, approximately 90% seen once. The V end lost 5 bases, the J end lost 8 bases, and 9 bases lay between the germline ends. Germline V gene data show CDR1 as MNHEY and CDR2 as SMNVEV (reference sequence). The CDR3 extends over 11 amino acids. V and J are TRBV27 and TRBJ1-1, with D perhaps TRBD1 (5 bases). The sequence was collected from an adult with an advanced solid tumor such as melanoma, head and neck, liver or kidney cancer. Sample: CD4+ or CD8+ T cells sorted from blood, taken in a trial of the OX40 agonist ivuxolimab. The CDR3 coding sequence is TGTGCCAGCAGTACGGAGGGGGAAGCTTTCTTT. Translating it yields CASSTEGEAFF.